This T cell receptor (beta chain) was sequenced during a study of vaccination and CD4 T cells after COVID-19. Study-wide background: Median time from COVID diagnosis to post-COVID sampling was about 100 days (35 to 161). Each control was exposed to a CEFX pool, an HIV-1 Nef pool, or no peptide at all.

Sequencing of DNA taken from cultured CD4+ T cells relied on the Oncomine TCR Beta short-read assay. Genomic DNA was drawn out of CD4+ T cells grown in culture. TCRdb used MiXCR to reprocess the PCR reads, holding one entry per CDR3 protein. Of approximately 15,000 distinct CDR3 sequences listed, approximately 45% were seen once; the top ten hold over 6.5%. Germline CDR1 and CDR2: MNHNS and SASEGT. The CDR3 is made up of 16 amino acids. Germline trimming cut 6 bases from V and 8 bases from J; bases unmatched to any gene: 12. This clonotype was recorded a few times. Its antigen remains unknown. This sample's treatment: roughly 11-day PBMC culture with coronavirus spike peptide pools or control peptides (ViraFEST assay). TCR sequencing followed the expansion of antigen-specific T cells with peptide pools in ViraFEST.

Sequenced here: CD4+ T cells from blood, cultured in vitro, sampled after SARS-CoV-2 vaccination. The clonotype originates from a human donor who had recovered from COVID-19. The rearrangement joins TRBV6-1 to TRBJ2-1; 11 bases map to TRBD2. CDR3 protein: CASRGLLAGGYDEQFF. The CDR3 nucleotides are TGTGCCAGCAGAGGCCTTCTAGCGGGAGGATATGATGAGCAGTTCTTC.